The 31 T cell receptor beta chains listed next were all sequenced from one sample in a study of control samples from healthy donors and cancer patients. Produced via immunoSEQ multiplex PCR; TCRdb's table is partial and in-frame only. Altogether some 110,000 clones are present, 80% to 90% being singletons, with the ten largest covering approximately 1.1%. The sample was PBMCs. These receptors came from a woman between 50 and 59 years old with colorectal cancer.

This clone is a singleton in its sample. This chain joins TRBV7-2 and TRBJ2-6; either TRBD1 or TRBD2 may fit D (6 bases each). The CDR3 runs 16 residues. Germline V gene data show CDR1 as SGHTA and CDR2 as FQGNSA. V was shortened by 6 bases and J by 2 bases, with 14 bases between the two germline ends. The CDR3 DNA sequence: TGTGCCAGCAGTCTAGCGCCAGGGGCTGGGGCCAACGTCCTGACTTTC. Its translation is CASSLAPGAGANVLTF.

This chain connects TRBV6-5 to TRBJ2-1; 8 bases are a match to TRBD1. This CDR3 spans 15 amino acids. Germline CDR1 MNHEY, CDR2 SVGAGI. V shed 7 bases, J shed 0 bases, and the junction held 5 bases outside the gene matches. CDR3 bases: TGTGCCAGCAAACAGGGGGAAAGCTCCTACAATGAGCAGTTCTTC. Translation gives CASKQGESSYNEQFF.

The CDR3 spells CASSSGQQGPGTNTEAFF. DNA of the CDR3: TGCGCCAGCAGCTCCGGTCAACAGGGACCCGGGACGAACACTGAAGCTTTCTTT. The chain is built from TRBV5-1 and TRBJ1-1; D is possibly TRBD1 (6 bases). The CDR3 spans 18 residues. V gave up 3 bases and J gave up 1 base, with 22 bases separating them. CDR1 is SGHRS and CDR2 is YFSETQ in the germline V gene.

The chain employs TRBV9 and TRBJ2-2, with 9 bases aligning to TRBD1. Germline loops: CDR1 SGDLS, CDR2 YYNGEE. J gave up 1 base and V 0 bases, and 10 bases lay outside the gene matches. The CDR3 length is 19 residues. CDR3 amino acids: CASSVGQGVHRENTGELFF. CDR3 bases: TGTGCCAGCAGCGTAGGACAGGGGGTGCACCGCGAGAACACCGGGGAGCTGTTTTTT.

The chain links TRBV9 to TRBJ2-1; D not certain. The CDR3 has 15 amino acids. Trimming removed 0 bases at V and 1 base at J, with 8 bases between. Germline V gene sequence: CDR1 SGDLS, CDR2 YYNGEE. The CDR3 coding sequence is TGTGCCAGCAGCGTAGATGGGTATTCCTACAATGAGCAGTTCTTC. Translated, it gives CASSVDGYSYNEQFF.

The chain employs TRBV2 and TRBJ1-2; D gene unclear. Germline V gene lookup returns CDR1 SNHLY and CDR2 FYNNEI. V was pared by 2 bases and J by 4 bases, with 8 bases between. CDR3 size: 13 residues. This CDR3 is CASSESVAYGYTF. The CDR3 bases are TGTGCCAGCAGTGAATCAGTAGCCTATGGCTACACCTTC.

The chain has TRBV3-1 (or the pseudogene TRBV3-2) and TRBJ2-5; possible D gene TRBD2, 5 bases. CDR3 size: 15 residues. The V and J ends lost 4 bases and 5 bases respectively, with 17 bases between them. Germline V gene data show CDR1 as LGHDT and CDR2 as YNNKEL (reference sequence). The CDR3 nucleotides read TGTGCCAGCAGCCCAAGGAGCGGTTTTCGGGAGACCCAGTACTTC. Translated, it gives CASSPRSGFRETQYF.

The gene calls are TRBV19 and TRBJ2-7; D remains ambiguous. Trimming shortened V by 5 bases and J by 4 bases, and 15 bases separated the two germline ends. CDR1 is LNHDA and CDR2 is SQIVND in the germline V gene (reference sequence). The CDR3 is 14 amino acids. DNA of the CDR3: TGTGCCAGTAGTCCCCGGGCGGAAACGTACGAGCAGTACTTC. As protein: CASSPRAETYEQYF.

This clone was seen a handful of times. The chain employs TRBV7-3 and TRBJ1-2, with D tentatively TRBD1 (5 bases). V was trimmed by 5 bases and J by 3 bases, leaving 16 bases between them. The CDR3 is 15 amino acids. Germline V CDR1 and CDR2: SGHTA, FQGTGA. CDR3 residues: CASSPGRGGDYGYTF. DNA for the CDR3: TGTGCCAGCAGCCCGGGACGCGGGGGGGACTATGGCTACACCTTC.

This chain uses TRBV3-1 (or the pseudogene TRBV3-2) with TRBJ2-3; D might be TRBD1 or TRBD2, each matching 5 bases. The CDR3 is 18 amino acids. The V gene lost 0 bases and the J gene lost 2 bases, with 18 bases spanning the gap. Germline V gene lookup returns CDR1 LGHDT and CDR2 YNNKEL (reference sequence). CDR3 DNA sequence: TGTGCCAGCAGCCAAGATATATTAGCTGGGACCCACACAGATACGCAGTATTTT. It codes for CASSQDILAGTHTDTQYF.

This chain joins TRBV19 and TRBJ1-2; D unresolved. Trimming stripped 8 bases from V and 8 bases from J, with 15 bases between. Germline V gene lookup returns CDR1 LNHDA and CDR2 SQIVND (reference sequence). This CDR3 is built from 12 residues. The CDR3 spells CASGKGAGGYTF. CDR3 nucleotide sequence: TGTGCCAGTGGAAAAGGAGCCGGAGGCTACACCTTC.

The DNA for the CDR3 is TGCAGCGTTATAGCGGGAGGTGTCAATGAGCAGTTCTTC. Translated, it gives CSVIAGGVNEQFF. The J gene is TRBJ2-1, the V gene TRBV29-1, with TRBD2 matching over 10 bases. V trimming: 5 bases; J trimming: 6 bases; junction bases outside the gene matches: 4. The CDR3 contains 13 residues. Germline V gives CDR1 SQVTM, CDR2 ANQGSEA.

The chain couples TRBV9 to TRBJ1-1; no firm D call. The CDR3 length is 14 residues. Germline loops: CDR1 SGDLS, CDR2 YYNGEE. Trimming shortened V by 5 bases and J by 1 base, and 12 bases separated the two germline ends. CDR3 amino acids: CASSRQGENTEAFF. DNA of the CDR3: TGTGCCAGCAGTCGACAAGGCGAGAACACTGAAGCTTTCTTT.

DNA for the CDR3: TGTGCCAGCAGCTCCACAGGGATTCGCGGTGAAAAACTGTTTTTT. This sequence encodes CASSSTGIRGEKLFF. This chain links TRBV11-2 with TRBJ1-4, with D maybe TRBD1 (6 bases). Germline-derived CDR1 and CDR2 are SGHAT and FQNNGV. The ends were cut back, 4 bases at V and 7 bases at J, with 16 bases in the middle. The CDR3 has 15 residues. Full variable domain (outside the CDR3, taken from reference TRBV11-2 and TRBJ1-4): EAGVAQSPRYKIIEKRQSVAFWCNPISGHATLYWYQQILGQGPKLLIQFQNNGVVDDSQLPKDRFSAERLKGVDSTLKIQPAKLEDSAVYLCASSSTGIRGEKLFFGSGTQLSVL.

V usage is TRBV14 and J usage is TRBJ2-1; either TRBD1 or TRBD2 may supply D (5 bases each). CDR1 SGHDN and CDR2 FVKESK come from the germline V gene. The CDR3 contains 14 residues. V lost 4 bases and J lost 5, with 12 bases in between. CDR3 amino acids: CASSPGTPHNEQFF. The CDR3 DNA reads TGTGCCAGCAGCCCCGGGACGCCCCACAATGAGCAGTTCTTC.

V gene TRBV6-6 combines with J gene TRBJ2-4; 11 nucleotides match TRBD1. This CDR3 region has 15 residues. Germline V gene lookup returns CDR1 MNHNY and CDR2 SVGAGI (reference sequence). The J segment lost 2 bases and the V segment lost 5 bases, leaving 2 bases of the junction unmatched. CDR3 loop: CASSGTGGTKNIQYF. The CDR3 bases are TGTGCCAGCAGTGGGACAGGGGGTACCAAAAACATTCAGTACTTC.

This clone turned up a few times. The V call is TRBV6-5, the J call TRBJ2-5; TRBD1 aligns across 11 bases. Looked up from germline, CDR1 is MNHEY and CDR2 is SVGAGI. Trimming cost V 6 bases and J 4 bases; bases outside gene matches: 7. This CDR3 spans 15 amino acids. The CDR3 nucleotides are TGTGCCAGCAGGCGGACAGGGGGCGCGGGAGAGACCCAGTACTTC. Amino acids: CASRRTGGAGETQYF.

The J gene is TRBJ2-2, the V gene TRBV30; D is unclear. Trimming took 1 base from V and 0 from J, leaving 3 bases between them. Per the germline V gene, CDR1 is GTSNPN and CDR2 is SVGIG (reference sequence). There are 13 residues in the CDR3. The chain's CDR3 is CAWSDPNTGELFF. In DNA form, the CDR3 reads TGTGCCTGGAGTGACCCGAACACCGGGGAGCTGTTTTTT.

This chain links TRBV28 with TRBJ1-2; no definite D call. Germline CDR1 and CDR2: MDHEN and SYDVKM. The CDR3 runs 11 residues. The V and J ends lost 6 bases and 8 bases respectively, with 10 bases between them. The CDR3: CASSPDVGYTF. In nucleotides, the CDR3 is TGTGCCAGCAGCCCCGACGTAGGCTACACCTTC.

This chain uses TRBV11-2 with TRBJ2-5, with D possibly being TRBD1 (5 bases). The length of the CDR3 is 17 residues. Trimming stripped 2 bases from V and 2 bases from J, with 18 bases between. From germline, CDR1 is SGHAT and CDR2 FQNNGV. For the CDR3, the DNA is TGTGCCAGCAGCTTAAACAGGATAATCTATGAACAAGAGACCCAGTACTTC. Its protein product is CASSLNRIIYEQETQYF. Using reference TRBV11-2 and TRBJ2-5 for the parts outside the CDR3, the full variable domain is EAGVAQSPRYKIIEKRQSVAFWCNPISGHATLYWYQQILGQGPKLLIQFQNNGVVDDSQLPKDRFSAERLKGVDSTLKIQPAKLEDSAVYLCASSLNRIIYEQETQYFGPGTRLLVL.

The rearrangement links TRBV30 to TRBJ1-5, with D unresolved. The germline CDR1 and CDR2 sequences are GTSNPN and SVGIG (reference sequence). Deletions cut 3 bases from V and 6 bases from J, with 15 bases between. The CDR3 length is 14 residues. The chain's CDR3 is CAWSPPPGRQPQHF. The CDR3 DNA is TGTGCCTGGAGCCCCCCCCCTGGGCGTCAGCCCCAGCATTTT.

The chain joins TRBV5-1 to TRBJ1-6, with no clear D. The CDR3 extends over 16 amino acids. The V and J ends lost 4 bases and 7 bases respectively, with 18 bases between them. Germline V CDR1 and CDR2: SGHRS, YFSETQ. In nucleotides, the CDR3 is TGCGCCAGCAGCCCCCGTGGAGTAACCGGGAATTCACCCCTCCACTTT. Protein sequence: CASSPRGVTGNSPLHF.

J is TRBJ1-5 and V is TRBV5-5, with a tentative D call TRBD1 (5 bases). V was shortened by 0 bases and J by 2 bases, with 9 bases between the two germline ends. Germline values: CDR1 SGHKS, CDR2 YYEKEE (reference sequence). The CDR3 is made up of 15 amino acids. The CDR3 nucleotides read TGTGCCAGCAGCTTGGGGGGGTTTGGCAATCAGCCCCAGCATTTT. Encoded protein: CASSLGGFGNQPQHF.

This chain joins TRBV27 and TRBJ1-1; 9 bases match TRBD1. The V and J ends lost 7 bases and 3 bases, in that order; junction bases with no gene match: 9. There are 15 residues in the CDR3. Germline V lookup: CDR1 MNHEY, CDR2 SMNVEV (reference sequence). This CDR3 is CASNRDRVAHTEAFF. CDR3 coding DNA: TGTGCCAGCAACCGGGACAGGGTAGCGCACACTGAAGCTTTCTTT.

V is TRBV6-5 and J is TRBJ1-2; 8 nucleotides match TRBD1. Germline V gives CDR1 MNHEY, CDR2 SVGAGI. Unmatched junction bases numbered 6, after V lost 5 bases and J lost 1 base. This CDR3 is 15 amino acids long. CDR3 amino acids: CASSRTTGDNYGYTF. In DNA, the CDR3 is TGTGCCAGCAGTCGAACGACAGGGGATAACTATGGCTACACCTTC.

The chain combines TRBV7-9 with TRBJ2-2; D is unresolved. With 5 bases removed from V and 3 bases from J, the gap between germline ends came to 7 bases. From germline, CDR1 is SEHNR and CDR2 FQNEAQ (reference sequence). This CDR3 has 13 residues. The DNA for the CDR3 is TGTGCCAGCAGCAAGCAGGACACCGGGGAGCTGTTTTTT. The encoded protein is CASSKQDTGELFF.

The chain uses TRBV29-1 and TRBJ2-1; no clear D gene. Trimming took off 4 bases at V and 6 bases at J, with 7 bases between the two ends. From germline, CDR1 is SQVTM and CDR2 ANQGSEA. The CDR3 has 11 amino acids. CDR3 region: CSVVFTNEQFF. The CDR3 nucleotides are TGCAGCGTTGTTTTTACCAATGAGCAGTTCTTC.

This chain links TRBV30 with TRBJ1-2; D ambiguous. Trimming pared 0 bases from V and 4 bases from J, leaving 3 bases between. Germline V gene lookup returns CDR1 GTSNPN and CDR2 SVGIG (reference sequence). The CDR3 extends over 11 amino acids. CDR3 DNA sequence: TGTGCCTGGAGTGTATCCTATGGCTACACCTTC. Translating gives CAWSVSYGYTF.

On this clone: A read error may account for a junction end that differs from germline. V and J are TRBV7-7 and TRBJ2-3, with 7 bases aligning to TRBD1. Per the germline V gene, CDR1 is SSHAT and CDR2 is FNYEAQ (reference sequence). CDR3 length: 13 residues. CDR3 region: CASSEGTADTQYF. CDR3 nucleotide sequence: TGTGCTAGCAGCGAAGGGACAGCAGATACGCAGTATTTT. The variable domain in full, with the rest retrieved from reference TRBV7-7 and TRBJ2-3, is GAGVSQSPRYKVTKRGQDVTLRCDPISSHATLYWYQQALGQGPEFLTYFNYEAQPDKSGLPSDRFSAERPEGSISTLTIQRTEQRDSAMYRCASSEGTADTQYFGPGTRLTVL.

The V and J genes are TRBV4-1 and TRBJ2-5; the D gene is possibly TRBD2 (7 bases). The CDR3 consists of 16 residues. Germline loops: CDR1 MGHRA, CDR2 YSYEKL. Trimming took 4 bases from V and 5 from J, leaving 20 bases between them. DNA of the CDR3: TGCGCCAGCAGCCCTCCCCGGCGGGGAGGGGGGGAGACCCAGTACTTC. Its translation is CASSPPRRGGGETQYF.

This clone was seen only once. The genes are TRBV3-1 (or the pseudogene TRBV3-2) and TRBJ1-6; D is uncertain. Germline V lookup: CDR1 LGHDT, CDR2 YNNKEL (reference sequence). The ends were cut back, 3 bases at V and 2 bases at J, with 26 bases in the middle. The CDR3 covers 21 residues. The CDR3: CASSQNHGASVVGPYNSPLHF. The CDR3 nucleotides are TGTGCCAGCAGCCAGAATCACGGAGCCAGTGTGGTAGGGCCCTATAATTCACCCCTCCACTTT.